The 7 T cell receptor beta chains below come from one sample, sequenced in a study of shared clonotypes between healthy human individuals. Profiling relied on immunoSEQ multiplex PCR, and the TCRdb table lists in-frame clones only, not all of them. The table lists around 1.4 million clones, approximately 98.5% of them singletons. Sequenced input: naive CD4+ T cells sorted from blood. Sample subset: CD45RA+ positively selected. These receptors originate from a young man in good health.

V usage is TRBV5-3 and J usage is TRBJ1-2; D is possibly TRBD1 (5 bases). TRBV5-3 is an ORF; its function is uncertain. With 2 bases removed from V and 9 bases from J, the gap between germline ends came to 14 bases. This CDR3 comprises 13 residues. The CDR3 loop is CARSLGALYCYTF. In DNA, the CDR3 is TGTGCCAGAAGCTTAGGGGCTCTCTACTGCTACACCTTC.

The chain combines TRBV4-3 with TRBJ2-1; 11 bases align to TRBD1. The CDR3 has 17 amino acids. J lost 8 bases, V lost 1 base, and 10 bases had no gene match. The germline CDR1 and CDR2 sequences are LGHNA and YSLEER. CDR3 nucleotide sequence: TGCGCCAGCAGCCAAGCCGTCGGACAGGGGGCTAGCGATGAGCAGTTCTTC. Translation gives CASSQAVGQGASDEQFF.

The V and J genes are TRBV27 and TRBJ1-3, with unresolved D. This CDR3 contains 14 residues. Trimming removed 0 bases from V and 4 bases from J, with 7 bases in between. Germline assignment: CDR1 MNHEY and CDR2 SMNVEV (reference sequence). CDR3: CASSLSWGGNTIYF. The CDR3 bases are TGTGCCAGCAGTTTATCGTGGGGAGGAAACACCATATATTTT.

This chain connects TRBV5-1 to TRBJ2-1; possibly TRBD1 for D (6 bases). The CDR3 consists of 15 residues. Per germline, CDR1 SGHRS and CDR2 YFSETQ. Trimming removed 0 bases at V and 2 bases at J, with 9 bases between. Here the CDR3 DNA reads TGCGCCAGCAGCTTGGACAGGGTGGCCTACAATGAGCAGTTCTTC. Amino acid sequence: CASSLDRVAYNEQFF.

CDR3 loop: CASFPTVTSNQPQHF. CDR3 DNA sequence: TGTGCCAGTTTTCCGACAGTGACCAGCAATCAGCCCCAGCATTTT. This chain joins TRBV19 and TRBJ1-5; a weak D match, TRBD1 (5 bases). Between the trimmed V and J ends, which lost 8 bases and 1 base, there was a span of 15 bases. Per the germline V gene, CDR1 is LNHDA and CDR2 is SQIVND (reference sequence). This CDR3 has 15 residues.

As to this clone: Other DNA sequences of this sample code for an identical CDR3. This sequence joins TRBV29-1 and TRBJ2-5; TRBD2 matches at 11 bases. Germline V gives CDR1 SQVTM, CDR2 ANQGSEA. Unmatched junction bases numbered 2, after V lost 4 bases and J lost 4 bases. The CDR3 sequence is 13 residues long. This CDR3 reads CSVGGLAGETQYF. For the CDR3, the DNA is TGCAGCGTTGGCGGACTAGCGGGAGAGACCCAGTACTTC.

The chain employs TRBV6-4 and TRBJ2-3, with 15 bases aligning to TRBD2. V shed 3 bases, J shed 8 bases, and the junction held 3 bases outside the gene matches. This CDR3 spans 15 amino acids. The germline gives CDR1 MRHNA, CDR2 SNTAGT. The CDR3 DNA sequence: TGTGCCAGCAGTGAGGGGACTAGCGGGAGGAGTACGCAGTATTTT. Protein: CASSEGTSGRSTQYF.